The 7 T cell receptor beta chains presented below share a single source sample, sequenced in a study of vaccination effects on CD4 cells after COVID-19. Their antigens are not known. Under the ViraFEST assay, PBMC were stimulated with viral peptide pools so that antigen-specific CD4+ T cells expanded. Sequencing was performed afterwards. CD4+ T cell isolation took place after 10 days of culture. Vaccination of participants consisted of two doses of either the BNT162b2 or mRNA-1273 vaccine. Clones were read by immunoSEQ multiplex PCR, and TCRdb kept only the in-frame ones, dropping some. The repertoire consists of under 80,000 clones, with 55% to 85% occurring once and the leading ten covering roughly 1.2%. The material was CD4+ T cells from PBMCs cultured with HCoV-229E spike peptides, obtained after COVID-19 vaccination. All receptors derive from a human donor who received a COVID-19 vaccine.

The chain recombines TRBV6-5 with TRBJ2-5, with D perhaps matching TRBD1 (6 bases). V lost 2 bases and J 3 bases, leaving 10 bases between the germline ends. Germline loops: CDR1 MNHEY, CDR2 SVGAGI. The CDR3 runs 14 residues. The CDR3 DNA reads TGTGCCAGCAGTTACCTGGGACACGAAGAGACCCAGTACTTC. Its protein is CASSYLGHEETQYF.

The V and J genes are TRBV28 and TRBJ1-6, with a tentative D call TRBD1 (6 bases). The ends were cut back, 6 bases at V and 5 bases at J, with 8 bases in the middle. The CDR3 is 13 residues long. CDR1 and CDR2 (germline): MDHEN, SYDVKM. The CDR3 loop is CASRDSNNSPLHF. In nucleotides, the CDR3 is TGTGCCAGCAGGGACAGTAATAATTCACCCCTCCACTTT. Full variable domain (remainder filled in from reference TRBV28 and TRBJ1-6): DVKVTQSSRYLVKRTGEKVFLECVQDMDHENMFWYRQDPGLGLRLIYFSYDVKMKEKGDIPEGYSVSREKKERFSLILESASTNQTSMYLCASRDSNNSPLHFGNGTRLTVT.

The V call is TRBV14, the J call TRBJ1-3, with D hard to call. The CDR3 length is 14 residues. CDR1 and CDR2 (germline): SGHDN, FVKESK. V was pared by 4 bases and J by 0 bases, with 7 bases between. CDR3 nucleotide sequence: TGTGCCAGCAGCCCGACGGTCTCTGGAAACACCATATATTTT. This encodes CASSPTVSGNTIYF. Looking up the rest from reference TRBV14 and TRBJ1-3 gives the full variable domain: EAGVTQFPSHSVIEKGQTVTLRCDPISGHDNLYWYRRVMGKEIKFLLHFVKESKQDESGMPNNRFLAERTGGTYSTLKVQPAELEDSGVYFCASSPTVSGNTIYFGEGSWLTVV.

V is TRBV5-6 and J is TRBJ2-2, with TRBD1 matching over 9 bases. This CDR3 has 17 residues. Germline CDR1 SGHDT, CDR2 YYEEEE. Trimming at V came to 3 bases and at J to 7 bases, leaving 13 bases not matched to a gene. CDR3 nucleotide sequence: TGTGCCAGCAGCTCAATCGGAACAGGGGGCGCGAACGGGGAGCTGTTTTTT. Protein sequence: CASSSIGTGGANGELFF.

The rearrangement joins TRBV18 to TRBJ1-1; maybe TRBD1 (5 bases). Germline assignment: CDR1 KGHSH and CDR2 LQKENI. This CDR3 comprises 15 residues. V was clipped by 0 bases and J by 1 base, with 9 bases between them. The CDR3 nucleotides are TGTGCCAGCTCACCACCCGGAGGGGCGAACACTGAAGCTTTCTTT. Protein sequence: CASSPPGGANTEAFF.

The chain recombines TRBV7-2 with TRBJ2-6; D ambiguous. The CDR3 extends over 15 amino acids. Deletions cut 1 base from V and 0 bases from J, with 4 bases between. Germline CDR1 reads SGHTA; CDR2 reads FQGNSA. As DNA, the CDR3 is TGTGCCAGCAGCTTAGATCTCTCTGGGGCCAACGTCCTGACTTTC. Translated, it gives CASSLDLSGANVLTF.

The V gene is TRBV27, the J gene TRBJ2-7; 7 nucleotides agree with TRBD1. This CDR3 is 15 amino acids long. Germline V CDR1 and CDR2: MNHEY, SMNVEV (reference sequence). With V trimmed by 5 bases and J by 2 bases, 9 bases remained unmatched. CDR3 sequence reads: CASSPLGTVPYEQYV. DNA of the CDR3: TGTGCCAGCAGTCCCCTTGGGACAGTTCCCTACGAGCAGTACGTC.